Each of the 26 T cell receptor beta chains below was sequenced from the same sample in a study of blood T cell repertoires in COVID-19. TCRdb's table, derived via immunoSEQ multiplex PCR, lists solely in-frame clones and lacks some. The sample consists of 20,000 to 30,000 clones, more than 85% of them appearing once. The source material was peripheral blood. These receptor sequences come from a human donor in a cohort sampled during active COVID-19.

V is TRBV5-1 and J is TRBJ2-2; the D gene is possibly TRBD1 (5 bases). Trimming left V 4 bases short and J 1 base short, with 8 bases between. The germline CDR1 and CDR2 sequences are SGHRS and YFSETQ. The CDR3 runs 14 residues. CDR3 nucleotides: TGCGCCAGCAGCGCTGGACAGAACACCGGGGAGCTGTTTTTT. It translates to CASSAGQNTGELFF.

For this clone: One end of the junction varies from germline; a read error may be responsible. V gene TRBV6-5 combines with J gene TRBJ1-2; 8 bases line up with TRBD1. CDR3 length: 15 amino acids. Germline lookup yields CDR1 MNHEY and CDR2 SVGAGI. The CDR3 loop is CASSIGQGWNYGYIF. As DNA, the CDR3 is TGTGCCAGCAGTATTGGACAGGGCTGGAACTATGGCTACATCTTC.

This clone has more than one count but fewer than ten. The CDR3 here is CASSEAGSYEQYF. CDR3 nucleotides: TGTGCCAGCAGTGAGGCGGGGTCCTACGAGCAGTACTTC. The rearrangement uses TRBV6-1 and TRBJ2-7, with D perhaps matching TRBD2 (6 bases). V gave up 3 bases and J gave up 1 base, with 7 bases separating them. CDR3 length equals 13 residues. Germline loops: CDR1 MNHNS, CDR2 SASEGT.

V gene TRBV5-4 combines with J gene TRBJ1-1; 7 positions match TRBD1. V was pared by 3 bases and J by 0 bases, with 2 bases of the junction left unmatched. This CDR3 is 14 amino acids long. Germline loops: CDR1 SGHNT, CDR2 YYREEE (reference sequence). The chain's CDR3 is CASSSGQLNTEAFF. The CDR3 DNA reads as TGTGCCAGCAGCTCGGGACAGCTGAACACTGAAGCTTTCTTT.

This sequence joins TRBV3-1 (or the pseudogene TRBV3-2) and TRBJ2-2; 12 nucleotides align to TRBD2. Per germline, CDR1 LGHDT and CDR2 YNNKEL (reference sequence). This CDR3 is built from 16 residues. CDR3 residues: CATLAGGPGRTGELFF. DNA of the CDR3: TGTGCTACCCTAGCGGGAGGGCCTGGGAGAACCGGGGAGCTGTTTTTT.

This chain connects TRBV21-1 to TRBJ2-1; whether TRBD1, the table's D call, matches the DNA was not checked. TRBV21-1 is designated a pseudogene. There are 12 residues in the CDR3. This chain's CDR3 is CASSTDSHEQFF. In DNA, the CDR3 is TGTGCCAGCAGCACGGACAGCCATGAGCAGTTCTTC.

This chain joins TRBV6-1 and TRBJ1-2; D may be TRBD1 (5 bases). There are 14 residues in the CDR3. Germline CDR1 and CDR2: MNHNS and SASEGT. V was clipped by 1 base and J by 8 bases, with 14 bases between them. The CDR3 spells CASSEGPRGGGYTF. CDR3 sequence (DNA): TGTGCCAGCAGTGAAGGTCCGAGGGGAGGCGGCTACACCTTC.

V is TRBV7-2 and J is TRBJ2-7, with a tentative D call TRBD1 (5 bases). Deletions cut 1 base from V and 6 bases from J, with 16 bases between. Germline CDR1 SGHTA, CDR2 FQGNSA. The CDR3 loop spans 15 amino acids. CDR3 protein: CASSLVGQGRIEQYF. The CDR3 DNA is TGTGCCAGCAGCTTAGTGGGGCAGGGTAGGATCGAGCAGTACTTC.

The CDR3 coding sequence is TGTGCCAGCAGCTTAGTGGGGACTAGCGGGATAACAGATACGCAGTATTTT. This codes for CASSLVGTSGITDTQYF. V usage is TRBV7-9 and J usage is TRBJ2-3, with 13 bases aligning to TRBD2. With V trimmed by 1 base and J by 3 bases, 4 bases remained unmatched. CDR3 length: 17 amino acids. From germline, CDR1 is SEHNR and CDR2 FQNEAQ (reference sequence).

This clone was seen once. The chain is built from TRBV29-1 and TRBJ2-5; 7 positions match TRBD2. CDR3 length: 17 amino acids. The junction had 19 bases not matched to a gene; V was cut back by 3 bases and J by 6 bases. The germline V gene has CDR1 SQVTM and CDR2 ANQGSEA. The CDR3 loop is CSVEADIRSGAWKTQYF. In nucleotides, the CDR3 is TGCAGCGTTGAGGCTGACATAAGGAGCGGGGCATGGAAGACCCAGTACTTC.

The chain employs TRBV24-1 and TRBJ1-3; 11 bases match TRBD1. CDR1 is KGHDR, CDR2 SFDVKD, per germline. The CDR3 is made up of 17 amino acids. The trim removed 3 bases at V and 2 bases at J, leaving 5 bases unmatched. The CDR3 region has the DNA TGTGCCACCAGTGATCCCGGACAGGGGGCGGCTGGAAACACCATATATTTT. This encodes CATSDPGQGAAGNTIYF.

The chain is built from TRBV3-1 (or the pseudogene TRBV3-2) and TRBJ2-1, with TRBD2 identical over 9 bases. V shed 1 base and J 6 bases; nucleotides not matched to a gene: 4. Germline values: CDR1 LGHDT, CDR2 YNNKEL (reference sequence). The CDR3 spans 15 residues. Here the CDR3 reads CASSQGGLAFNEQFF. DNA of the CDR3: TGTGCCAGCAGCCAAGGGGGACTAGCTTTCAATGAGCAGTTCTTC.

The CDR3: CASSLAGLPQHF. The CDR3 region has the DNA TGTGCCAGCAGTTTAGCAGGGTTGCCCCAGCATTTT. The chain employs TRBV28 and TRBJ1-5; D is perhaps TRBD1 (5 bases). The germline CDR1 and CDR2 sequences are MDHEN and SYDVKM. The V end was cut by 2 bases, the J end by 9 bases, with 8 bases between. This CDR3 is built from 12 residues.

This sequence joins TRBV3-1 (or the pseudogene TRBV3-2) and TRBJ1-4; D unclear. The ends were cut back, 4 bases at V and 1 base at J, with 7 bases in the middle. The CDR3 is 14 residues long. Germline CDR1 reads LGHDT; CDR2 reads YNNKEL (reference sequence). The CDR3 DNA reads as TGTGCCAGCAGCCCCCTGCGAACTAATGAAAAACTGTTTTTT. It codes for CASSPLRTNEKLFF.

The chain is built from TRBV2 and TRBJ1-1; D possibly corresponds to TRBD1 (5 bases). Trimming took 5 bases from V and 2 from J, leaving 12 bases between them. Germline CDR1 and CDR2: SNHLY and FYNNEI. CDR3 length: 14 amino acids. The CDR3 DNA is TGTGCCAGCAGTACCACAGGAATCAACACTGAAGCTTTCTTT. It translates to CASSTTGINTEAFF.

V is TRBV2 and J is TRBJ1-1; TRBD1 agrees at 8 bases. CDR1 SNHLY and CDR2 FYNNEI come from the germline V gene. V shed 6 bases and J 0 bases; nucleotides not matched to a gene: 6. CDR3 size: 15 residues. The CDR3 loop is CASRNGQGMNTEAFF. The CDR3 bases are TGTGCCAGCAGAAATGGACAGGGCATGAACACTGAAGCTTTCTTT.

This clone showed up just once. The genes are TRBV6-6 and TRBJ2-5; 13 bases agree with TRBD2. V gave up 5 bases and J gave up 5 bases; unmatched junction bases: 2. CDR1 is MNHNY and CDR2 is SVGAGI in the germline V gene (reference sequence). The CDR3 is 14 amino acids. CDR3 coding DNA: TGTGCCAGCAGTAAGGGACTAGCGGGGGAGACCCAGTACTTC. It translates to CASSKGLAGETQYF.

This chain links TRBV7-9 with TRBJ2-5; 10 bases are a match to TRBD2. This CDR3 is built from 15 residues. Per the germline V gene, CDR1 is SEHNR and CDR2 is FQNEAQ (reference sequence). V dropped 6 bases and J dropped 1; count of bases not matched to a gene: 5. The CDR3 protein is CASRSSGSGQETQYF. The DNA for the CDR3 is TGTGCCAGCAGGTCTAGCGGGAGTGGCCAAGAGACCCAGTACTTC. The full variable domain, completed using reference TRBV7-9 and TRBJ2-5, is DTGVSQNPRHKITKRGQNVTFRCDPISEHNRLYWYRQTLGQGPEFLTYFQNEAQLEKSRLLSDRFSAERPKGSFSTLEIQRTEQGDSAMYLCASRSSGSGQETQYFGPGTRLLVL.

The V and J genes are TRBV5-4 and TRBJ1-4; 8 nucleotides agree with TRBD1. The CDR3 length is 17 residues. The junction had 8 bases not matched to a gene; V was cut back by 4 bases and J by 0 bases. Germline V gene lookup returns CDR1 SGHNT and CDR2 YYREEE (reference sequence). CDR3 protein: CASSLGGQVATNEKLFF. CDR3 bases: TGTGCCAGCAGCCTGGGGGGACAGGTGGCAACTAATGAAAAACTGTTTTTT.

V is TRBV12-1 and J is TRBJ1-6; TRBD1, the table's D call, lacks a check against the DNA. TRBV12-1 is a known pseudogene. The CDR3 is made up of 17 amino acids. The CDR3 DNA reads as TGTGCCAGCAGCTCCCGGGGTGGAGGCAGGGGGCGTTCACCCCTCCACTTT. Its translation: CASSSRGGGRGRSPLHF.

The CDR3 loop is CASSVGGTASQETQYF. The CDR3 coding sequence is TGTGCCAGCAGCGTAGGTGGGACAGCTTCTCAAGAGACCCAGTACTTC. This chain connects TRBV9 to TRBJ2-5; 7 nucleotides agree with TRBD1. The CDR3 extends over 16 amino acids. CDR1 SGDLS and CDR2 YYNGEE come from the germline V gene. The junction had 7 bases not matched to a gene; V was cut back by 0 bases and J by 2 bases.

The V and J genes are TRBV5-1 and TRBJ1-6; possibly TRBD1 for D (6 bases). The CDR3 contains 15 residues. Germline CDR1 reads SGHRS; CDR2 reads YFSETQ. The V and J ends lost 3 bases and 7 bases respectively, with 14 bases between them. The CDR3 coding sequence is TGCGCCAGCAGCTCTGGGAAGGGGGGGAATTCACCCCTCCACTTT. This encodes CASSSGKGGNSPLHF.

The chain couples TRBV11-3 to TRBJ2-1, with 9 bases matching TRBD2. CDR3 length: 17 residues. Germline CDR1 is SGHNT and CDR2 is YENEEA. Trimming removed 7 bases from V and 8 bases from J; junction bases left unmatched: 18. The CDR3 coding sequence is TGTGCCAGCACCCCTATGGGTTGGAGCGGGAGGTGGCATGAGCAGTTCTTC. Protein: CASTPMGWSGRWHEQFF.

The rearrangement uses TRBV6-2 or TRBV6-3 and TRBJ1-5; weak D call: TRBD1 (6 bases). Deletions cut 2 bases from V and 6 bases from J, with 14 bases between. CDR1 and CDR2 from the germline V gene are MNHEY and SVGEGT. This CDR3 contains 15 residues. The CDR3 DNA is TGTGCCAGCAGTTACGGGGGGGCGCGAGGTCAGCCCCAGCATTTT. Translated, it gives CASSYGGARGQPQHF.

V is TRBV30 and J is TRBJ2-3; TRBD2 might be the D (5 bases). V lost 0 bases and J 6 bases, leaving 7 bases between the germline ends. From germline, CDR1 is GTSNPN and CDR2 SVGIG (reference sequence). CDR3 size: 12 residues. The CDR3 DNA reads TGTGCCTGGAGTGTAGGGAGCGATACGCAGTATTTT. Residues: CAWSVGSDTQYF.

This chain connects TRBV11-1 to TRBJ2-5; 7 bases agree with TRBD2. The length of the CDR3 is 16 residues. V lost 2 bases to trimming and J lost 1 base; unmatched junction nucleotides: 7. Germline CDR1 reads SGHAT; CDR2 reads FQDESV (reference sequence). In DNA form, the CDR3 reads TGTGCCAGCAGCTTAATTGGGGGGGGGACCCAAGAGACCCAGTACTTC. It codes for CASSLIGGGTQETQYF. Together with reference TRBV11-1 and TRBJ2-5, the CDR3 gives the full variable domain: EAEVAQSPRYKITEKSQAVAFWCDPISGHATLYWYRQILGQGPELLVQFQDESVVDDSQLPKDRFSAERLKGVDSTLKIQPAELGDSAMYLCASSLIGGGTQETQYFGPGTRLLVL.